This T cell receptor beta chain was identified in a study of T cells after yellow fever vaccination. Findings of the study overall: Although the secondary response was weaker, it peaked faster, at day 5 versus 15. Detected again after the booster were most primary-vaccination clones, at 96% CD4 and roughly 88% CD8. Overall, a small share of clonotypes was seen in both CD4 and CD8 compartments.

At least ten counts were recorded for this clonotype. Its antigen remains unidentified. A universal primer site and UMIs were added as TCR cDNA was made by 5'RACE template switching. TCRdb reprocessed the 5' RACE reads via MiXCR and lists one record per CDR3 protein. The data contain a few hundred thousand distinct CDR3 sequences, roughly 4% of them singletons. Germline assignment: CDR1 DFQATT and CDR2 SNEGSKA (reference sequence). The germline V and J ends were trimmed by 0 bases and 4 bases, with 6 bases remaining between them. The CDR3 sequence is 13 residues long. This receptor was taken from a man aged 18-30 years who received the YFV17D yellow fever vaccine. Source: PBMCs, taken 5 days after the yellow fever booster vaccination. The chain employs TRBV20-1 and TRBJ1-4, with D unclear. The DNA for the CDR3 is TGCAGTGCTAGAGACGGGAATAATGAAAAACTGTTTTTT. Translated, it gives CSARDGNNEKLFF.